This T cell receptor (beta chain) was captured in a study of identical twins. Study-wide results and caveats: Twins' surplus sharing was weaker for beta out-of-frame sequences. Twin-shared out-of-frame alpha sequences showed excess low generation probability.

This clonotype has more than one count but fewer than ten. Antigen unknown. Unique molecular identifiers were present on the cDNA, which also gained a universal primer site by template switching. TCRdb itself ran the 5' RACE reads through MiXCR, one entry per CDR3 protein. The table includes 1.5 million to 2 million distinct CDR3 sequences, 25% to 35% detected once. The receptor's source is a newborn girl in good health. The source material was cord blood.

Written as DNA, the CDR3 is TGTGCCAGCAGCTTAAGAGACAGGGGTTGGAATCAGCCCCAGCATTTT. As protein: CASSLRDRGWNQPQHF. J is TRBJ1-5 and V is TRBV7-2; the match to TRBD1 covers 8 bases. After removal of 2 bases from V and 4 bases from J, the junction contained 7 bases not matched to a gene. Germline V gene data show CDR1 as SGHTA and CDR2 as FQGNSA. The CDR3 has 16 amino acids.